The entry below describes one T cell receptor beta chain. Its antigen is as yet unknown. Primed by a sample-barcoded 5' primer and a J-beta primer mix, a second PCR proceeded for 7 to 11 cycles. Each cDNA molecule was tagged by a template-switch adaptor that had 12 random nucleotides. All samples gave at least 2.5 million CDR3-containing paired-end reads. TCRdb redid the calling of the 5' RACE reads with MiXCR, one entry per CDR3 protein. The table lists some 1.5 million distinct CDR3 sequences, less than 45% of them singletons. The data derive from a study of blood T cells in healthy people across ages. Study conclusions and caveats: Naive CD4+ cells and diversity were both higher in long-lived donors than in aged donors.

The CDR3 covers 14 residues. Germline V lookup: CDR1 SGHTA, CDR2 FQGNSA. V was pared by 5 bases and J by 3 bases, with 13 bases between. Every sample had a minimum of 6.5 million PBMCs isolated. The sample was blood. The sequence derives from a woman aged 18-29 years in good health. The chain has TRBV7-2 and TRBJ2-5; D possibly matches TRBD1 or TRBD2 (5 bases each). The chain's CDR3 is CASSRPGREETQYF. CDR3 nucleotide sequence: TGTGCCAGCAGCCGTCCGGGACGGGAAGAGACCCAGTACTTC.